The subject of this entry is one T cell receptor (beta chain). Its antigen is not identified. This entry comes from a study of post-analysis software for immune sequencing data. CDR1 MDHEN and CDR2 SYDVKM come from the germline V gene. This CDR3 has 18 residues. J was trimmed by 2 bases and V by 5 bases; bases with no gene match: 12. Tagging with unique molecular identifiers was a feature of the TCR beta cDNA libraries. Each sample of about 0.95 to 10 million input T cells yielded about 500,000 cDNA molecules, so each molecule approximated one T cell. TCRdb re-called the PCR reads through MiXCR, storing one row per CDR3 protein. The profile shows more than 500,000 distinct CDR3 sequences, around a third of them singletons. Notes on the study in general: Relative to controls, patients had roughly five TRBV segments at higher frequency, with TRBV5-6, TRBV5-1 and TRBV20-1 among these.

Sequencing was done on a sample of blood. The sequence derives from a girl aged 2-17 years with multiple sclerosis. The chain couples TRBV28 to TRBJ2-3; TRBD2 matches 11 bases. The CDR3 region is CASSPSPGLAVPTDTQYF. The CDR3 DNA reads TGTGCCAGCAGTCCGTCCCCGGGACTAGCGGTTCCCACAGATACGCAGTATTTT.